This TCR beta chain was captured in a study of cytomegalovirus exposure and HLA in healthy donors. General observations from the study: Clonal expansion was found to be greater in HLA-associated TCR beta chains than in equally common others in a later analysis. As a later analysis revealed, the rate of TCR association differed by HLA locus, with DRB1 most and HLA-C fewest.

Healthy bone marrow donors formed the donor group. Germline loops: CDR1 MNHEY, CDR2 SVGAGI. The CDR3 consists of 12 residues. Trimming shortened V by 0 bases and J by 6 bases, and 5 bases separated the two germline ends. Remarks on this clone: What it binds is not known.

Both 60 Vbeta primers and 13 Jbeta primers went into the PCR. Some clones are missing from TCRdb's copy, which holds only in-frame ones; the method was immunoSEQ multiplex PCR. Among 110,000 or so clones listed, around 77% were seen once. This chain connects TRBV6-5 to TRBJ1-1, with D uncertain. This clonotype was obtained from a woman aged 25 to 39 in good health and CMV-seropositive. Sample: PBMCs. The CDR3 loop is CASSYSQAEAFF. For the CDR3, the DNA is TGTGCCAGCAGTTACTCGCAGGCTGAAGCTTTCTTT.